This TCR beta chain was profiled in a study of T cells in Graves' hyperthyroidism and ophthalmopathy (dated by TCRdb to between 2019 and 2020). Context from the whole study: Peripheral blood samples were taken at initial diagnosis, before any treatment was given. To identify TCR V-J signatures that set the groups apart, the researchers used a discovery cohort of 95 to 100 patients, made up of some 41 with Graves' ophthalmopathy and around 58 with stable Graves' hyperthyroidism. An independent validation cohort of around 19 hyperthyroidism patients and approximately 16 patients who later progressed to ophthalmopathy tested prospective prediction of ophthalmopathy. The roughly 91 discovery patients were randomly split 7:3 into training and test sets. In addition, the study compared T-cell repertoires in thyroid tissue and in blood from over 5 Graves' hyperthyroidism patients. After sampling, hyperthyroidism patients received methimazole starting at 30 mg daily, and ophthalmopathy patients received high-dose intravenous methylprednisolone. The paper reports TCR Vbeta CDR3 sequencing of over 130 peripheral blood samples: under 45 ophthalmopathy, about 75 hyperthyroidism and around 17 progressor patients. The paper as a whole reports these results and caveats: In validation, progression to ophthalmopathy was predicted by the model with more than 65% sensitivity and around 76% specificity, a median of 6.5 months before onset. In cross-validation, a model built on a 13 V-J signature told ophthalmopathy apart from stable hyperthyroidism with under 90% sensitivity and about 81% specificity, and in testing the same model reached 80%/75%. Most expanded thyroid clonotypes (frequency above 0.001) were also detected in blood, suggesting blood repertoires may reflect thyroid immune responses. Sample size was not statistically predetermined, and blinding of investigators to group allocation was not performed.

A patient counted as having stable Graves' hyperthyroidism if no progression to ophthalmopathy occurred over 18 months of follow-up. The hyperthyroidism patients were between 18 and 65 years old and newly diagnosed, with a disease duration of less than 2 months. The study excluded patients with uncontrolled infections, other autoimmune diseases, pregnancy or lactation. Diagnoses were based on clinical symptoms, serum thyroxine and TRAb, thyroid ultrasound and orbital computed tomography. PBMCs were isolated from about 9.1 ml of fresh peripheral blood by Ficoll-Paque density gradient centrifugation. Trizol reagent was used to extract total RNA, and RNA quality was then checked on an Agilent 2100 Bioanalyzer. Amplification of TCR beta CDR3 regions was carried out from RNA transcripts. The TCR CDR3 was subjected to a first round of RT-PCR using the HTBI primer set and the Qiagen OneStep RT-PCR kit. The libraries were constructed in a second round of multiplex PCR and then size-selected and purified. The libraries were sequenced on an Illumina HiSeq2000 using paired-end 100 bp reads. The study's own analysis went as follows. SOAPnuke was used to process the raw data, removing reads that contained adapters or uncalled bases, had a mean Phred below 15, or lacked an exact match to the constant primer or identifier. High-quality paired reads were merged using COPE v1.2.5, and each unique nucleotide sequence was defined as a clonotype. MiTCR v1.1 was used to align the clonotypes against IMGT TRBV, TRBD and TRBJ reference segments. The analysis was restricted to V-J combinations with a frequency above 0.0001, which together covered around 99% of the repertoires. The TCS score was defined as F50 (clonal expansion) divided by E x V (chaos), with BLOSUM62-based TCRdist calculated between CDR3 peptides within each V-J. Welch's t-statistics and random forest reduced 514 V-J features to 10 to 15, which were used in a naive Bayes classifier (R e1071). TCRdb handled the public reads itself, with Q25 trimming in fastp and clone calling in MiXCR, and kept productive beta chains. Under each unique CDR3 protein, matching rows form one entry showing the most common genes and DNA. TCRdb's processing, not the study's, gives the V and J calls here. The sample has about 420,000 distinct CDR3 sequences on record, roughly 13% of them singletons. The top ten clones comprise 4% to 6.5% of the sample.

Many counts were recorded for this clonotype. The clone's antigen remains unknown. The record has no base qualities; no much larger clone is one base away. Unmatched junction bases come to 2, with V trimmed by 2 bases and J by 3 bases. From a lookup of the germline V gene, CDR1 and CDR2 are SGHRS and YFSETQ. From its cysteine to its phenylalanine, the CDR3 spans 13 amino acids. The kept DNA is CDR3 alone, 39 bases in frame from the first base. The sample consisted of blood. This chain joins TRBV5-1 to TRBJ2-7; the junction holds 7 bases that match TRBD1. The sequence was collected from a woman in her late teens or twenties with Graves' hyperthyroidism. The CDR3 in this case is CASSFDRDYEQYF. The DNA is TGCGCCAGCAGCTTTGACAGGGACTACGAGCAGTACTTC.